This TCR beta chain was captured in a study of cytotoxic CD8 clonotypes in ibrutinib-treated CLL. The wider study: A median 12 months of treatment, range 6 to 36, preceded the collection of response samples. Averaging across samples gave 255,043 productive templates and over 85,000 productive rearrangements.

In regard to this clone: Its antigen is currently unknown.

Germline V gene sequence: CDR1 MGHDK, CDR2 SYGVNS. The CDR3 runs 15 residues. V was clipped by 1 base and J by 0 bases, with 10 bases between them. Profiling relied on immunoSEQ multiplex PCR, and the TCRdb table lists in-frame clones only, not all of them. The profile covers about 140,000 clones, with roughly 80% appearing a single time and around 30% taken by the ten largest. The study's findings and limits: Before falling back toward baseline at progression, clonality had risen at the time of ibrutinib response.

This receptor was obtained from a human donor with chronic lymphocytic leukemia. Sequenced material: PBMCs, taken after 12 months of ibrutinib treatment. The chain uses TRBV25-1 and TRBJ2-7; TRBD1 might be the D (6 bases). Here the CDR3 reads CASSESGTPSYEQYF. DNA for the CDR3: TGTGCCAGCAGTGAATCCGGGACACCCTCCTACGAGCAGTACTTC.